This TCR beta chain came from a study of blood T cell repertoires in COVID-19 (dated by TCRdb to 2020 to 2022). Study-level background: The collaborator samples originated in the United States, Italy and Spain and spanned the acute and convalescent phases of COVID-19. The prospective study material was composed of cDNA or gDNA derived from T cells, B-cell-depleted T cells, or PBMCs. Subjects who had been exposed to COVID-19, were actively infected with it, or had recovered from it provided the deeply sampled blood TCRbeta repertoires that made up the dataset. The repertoires were released in a freely available public database intended as a resource for research on the immune response to SARS-CoV-2. The samples were drawn from the first 160 participants of the ongoing ImmuneRACE study and from 950 to 1,500 subjects provided by 6 global collaborators. A de-identified subject ID, COVID-19 status, age in years and sex were almost always included in the sample metadata. Where available, HLA class I and class II types were taken from metadata supplied by the sample provider and were not determined by assay-based typing.

Broad study findings and their caveats: How much clinical and demographic metadata was included differed by source and by participant, and the metadata was provided uncurated.

Details on this clone: The clone's antigen remains unknown. Within one base of it there is no much larger clone, and no base qualities were kept.

Each collaborating institution followed its own protocols to collect whole blood in K2EDTA tubes. For TCRbeta analysis, collaborators shipped samples in one of three forms: frozen whole blood, isolated PBMCs, or DNA extracted from either of those sample types. CDR1 and CDR2, looked up from the germline V gene, are SGHNT and YENEEA. The germline ends are 10 bases apart after V is trimmed by 7 bases and J by 4 bases. From cysteine to phenylalanine, the CDR3 is 12 amino acids long. Only the CDR3 part of the read is kept: 36 bases, read in frame from the first base. TCRbeta CDR3 regions were amplified from genomic DNA by means of the immunoSEQ Assay, a bias-controlled multiplex PCR. The source study handled its data this way. The number of nucleated cells in each sample was estimated by amplification of reference gene primers within the assay. To quantify the absolute abundance of each unique TCRbeta CDR3 rearrangement, sequence reads were collapsed and filtered. Productive Simpson clonality was computed per sample as the square root of Simpson's diversity index over productive rearrangements. The table comes from immuneACCESS by way of TCRdb, which keeps in-frame sequences with V and J called. Part of the clones is missing from these tables; in studies checked, under half for an unresolved V gene and the rest for unknown reasons. That table furnishes V, J and clone size, whereas the DNA furnished D and trimming. The sample records under 350,000 clones, around 87% of which are singletons. Clones ranked in the top ten supply around 1.2% of the sample.

The rearranged segments are TRBV11-3 and TRBJ1-1; no confident D gene assignment can be made. This TCR was recovered from a man in his 70s with acute or convalescent COVID-19. The material sequenced was peripheral blood. The CDR3 is CASKRLGTEAFF. The nucleotide sequence reads as follows: TGTGCCAGCAAAAGACTGGGCACTGAAGCTTTCTTT.